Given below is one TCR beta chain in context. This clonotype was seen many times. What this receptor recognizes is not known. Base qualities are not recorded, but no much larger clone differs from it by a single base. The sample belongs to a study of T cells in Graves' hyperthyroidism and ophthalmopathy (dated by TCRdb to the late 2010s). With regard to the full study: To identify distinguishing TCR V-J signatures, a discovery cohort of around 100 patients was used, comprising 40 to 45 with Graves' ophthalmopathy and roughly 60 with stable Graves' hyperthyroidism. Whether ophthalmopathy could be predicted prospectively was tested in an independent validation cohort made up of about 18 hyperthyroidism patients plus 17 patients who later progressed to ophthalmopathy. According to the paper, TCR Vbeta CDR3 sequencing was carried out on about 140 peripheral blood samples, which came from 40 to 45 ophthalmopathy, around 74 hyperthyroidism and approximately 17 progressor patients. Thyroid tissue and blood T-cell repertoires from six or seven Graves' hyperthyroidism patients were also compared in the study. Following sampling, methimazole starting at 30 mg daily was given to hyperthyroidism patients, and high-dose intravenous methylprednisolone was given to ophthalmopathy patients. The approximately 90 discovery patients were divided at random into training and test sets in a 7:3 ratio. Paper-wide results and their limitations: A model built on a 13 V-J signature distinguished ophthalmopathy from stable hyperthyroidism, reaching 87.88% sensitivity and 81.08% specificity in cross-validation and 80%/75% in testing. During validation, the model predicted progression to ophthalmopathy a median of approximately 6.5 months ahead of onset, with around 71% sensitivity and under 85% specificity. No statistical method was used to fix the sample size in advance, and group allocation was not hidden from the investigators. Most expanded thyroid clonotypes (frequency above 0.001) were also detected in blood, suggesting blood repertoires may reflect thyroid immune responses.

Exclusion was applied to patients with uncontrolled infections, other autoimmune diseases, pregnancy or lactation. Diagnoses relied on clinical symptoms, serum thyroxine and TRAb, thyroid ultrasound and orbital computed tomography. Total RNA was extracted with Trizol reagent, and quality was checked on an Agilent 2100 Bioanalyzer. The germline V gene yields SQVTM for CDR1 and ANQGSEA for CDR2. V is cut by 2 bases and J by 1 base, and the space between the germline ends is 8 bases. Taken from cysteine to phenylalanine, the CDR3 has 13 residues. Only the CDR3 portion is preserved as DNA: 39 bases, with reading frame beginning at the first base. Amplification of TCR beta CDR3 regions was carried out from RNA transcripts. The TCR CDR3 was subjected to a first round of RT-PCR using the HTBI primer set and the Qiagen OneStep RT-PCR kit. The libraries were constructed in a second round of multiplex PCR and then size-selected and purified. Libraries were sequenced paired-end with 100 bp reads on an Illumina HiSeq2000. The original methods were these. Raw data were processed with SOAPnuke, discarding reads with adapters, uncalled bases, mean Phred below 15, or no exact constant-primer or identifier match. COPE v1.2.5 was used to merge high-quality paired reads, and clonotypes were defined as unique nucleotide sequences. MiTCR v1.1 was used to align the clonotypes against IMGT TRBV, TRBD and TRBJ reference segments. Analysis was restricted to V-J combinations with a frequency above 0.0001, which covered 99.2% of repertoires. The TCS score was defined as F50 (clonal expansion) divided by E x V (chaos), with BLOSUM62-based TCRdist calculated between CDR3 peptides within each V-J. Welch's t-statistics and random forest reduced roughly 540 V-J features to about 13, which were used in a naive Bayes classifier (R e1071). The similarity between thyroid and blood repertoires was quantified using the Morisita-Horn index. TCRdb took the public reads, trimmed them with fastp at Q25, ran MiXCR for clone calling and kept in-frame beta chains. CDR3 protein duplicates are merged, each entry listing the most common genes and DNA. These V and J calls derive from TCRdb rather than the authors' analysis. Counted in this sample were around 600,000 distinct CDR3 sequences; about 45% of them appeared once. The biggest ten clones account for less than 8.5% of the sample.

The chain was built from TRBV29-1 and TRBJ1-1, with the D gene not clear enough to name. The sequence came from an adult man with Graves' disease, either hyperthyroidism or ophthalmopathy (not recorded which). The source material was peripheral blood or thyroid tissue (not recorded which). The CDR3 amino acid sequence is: CSVEIGRNTEAFF. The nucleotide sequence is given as TGCAGCGTTGAAATAGGACGGAACACTGAAGCTTTCTTT.